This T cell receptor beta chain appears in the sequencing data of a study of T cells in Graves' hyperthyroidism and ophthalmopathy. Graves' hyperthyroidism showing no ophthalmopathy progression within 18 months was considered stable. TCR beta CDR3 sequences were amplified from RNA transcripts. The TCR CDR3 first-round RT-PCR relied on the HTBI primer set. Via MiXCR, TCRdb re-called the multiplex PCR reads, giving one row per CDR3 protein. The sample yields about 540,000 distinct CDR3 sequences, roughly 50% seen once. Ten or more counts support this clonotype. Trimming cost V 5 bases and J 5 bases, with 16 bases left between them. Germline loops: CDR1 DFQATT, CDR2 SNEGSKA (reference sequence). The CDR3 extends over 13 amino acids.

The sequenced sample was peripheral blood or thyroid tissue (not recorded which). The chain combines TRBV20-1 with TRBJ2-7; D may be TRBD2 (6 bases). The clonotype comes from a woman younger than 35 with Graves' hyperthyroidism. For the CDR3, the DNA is TGCAGTGCTGCCCCTGGCGGGATAGACGAGCAGTACTTC. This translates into CSAAPGGIDEQYF.